This entry lists 26 T cell receptor beta chains sequenced from one sample in a study of identical twins. TCRdb called the 5' RACE reads again in MiXCR, with one record for every CDR3 protein. The data contain nearly 650,000 distinct CDR3 sequences, 7% to 7.5% of them singletons. These data also featured in a second study, about yellow fever vaccine responses in identical twins.

Sequenced input: PBMCs. The receptors come from a woman aged 18-29 years in good health.

This clonotype has just a few counts. The chain combines TRBV3-1 with TRBJ2-5; D is perhaps TRBD2 (6 bases). The V end lost 8 bases, the J end lost 4 bases, and 8 bases lay between the germline ends. The V gene's germline CDR1 is LGHDT and CDR2 YNNKEL (reference sequence). The CDR3 is made up of 11 amino acids. In DNA form, the CDR3 reads TGTGCCAGCGGGACTCTAGAGACCCAGTACTTC. It is translated as CASGTLETQYF.

The sample holds a few counts of this clonotype. The genes are TRBV10-3 and TRBJ1-2; 7 bases fit TRBD1. After removal of 5 bases from V and 13 bases from J, the junction contained 10 bases not matched to a gene. Germline values: CDR1 ENHRY, CDR2 SYGVKD. This CDR3 is built from 12 residues. The CDR3 loop is CAISSDREGGTF. The CDR3 DNA reads as TGTGCCATCAGTTCAGACAGGGAAGGTGGCACCTTC.

The sample holds many counts of this clonotype. The rearrangement uses TRBV10-3 and TRBJ2-1, with D possibly TRBD1 on 8 matching bases. Germline CDR1 is ENHRY and CDR2 is SYGVKD. V lost 10 bases and J 4 bases, leaving 29 bases between the germline ends. The CDR3 consists of 18 residues. CDR3 protein: CATTGEFGASGHYNEQFF. CDR3 nucleotides: TGTGCCACGACAGGGGAGTTCGGAGCTAGCGGACATTACAATGAGCAGTTCTTC.

A few counts support this clonotype. The V call is TRBV4-1, the J call TRBJ1-1; D is perhaps TRBD1 (5 bases). This CDR3 contains 14 residues. CDR1 and CDR2 from the germline V gene are MGHRA and YSYEKL. Deletions cut 1 base from V and 2 bases from J, with 8 bases between. The CDR3 sequence: CASSQGDANTEAFF. The CDR3 nucleotides are TGCGCCAGCAGCCAAGGGGACGCTAACACTGAAGCTTTCTTT.

This clonotype was seen a few times. J is TRBJ2-7 and V is TRBV7-8; perhaps TRBD1 as D (6 bases). This CDR3 region has 12 residues. Germline V gene data show CDR1 as SGHVS and CDR2 as FQNEAQ. V was cut by 5 bases and J by 3 bases, with 8 bases left in between. CDR3 sequence: CASSGGLYEQYF. The CDR3 nucleotides read TGTGCCAGCAGCGGGGGCCTCTACGAGCAGTACTTC.

The chain employs TRBV6-1 and TRBJ2-1; 11 nucleotides match TRBD2. Germline values: CDR1 MNHNS, CDR2 SASEGT. This CDR3 is built from 16 residues. J gave up 10 bases and V 5 bases, and 13 bases lay outside the gene matches. CDR3 bases: TGTGCCAGCAGTACCCCCGGGACTAGCGGATCTCGGGAGCAGTTCTTC. Translation gives CASSTPGTSGSREQFF.

This sequence joins TRBV19 and TRBJ2-1, with D perhaps TRBD2 (6 bases). Germline values: CDR1 LNHDA, CDR2 SQIVND (reference sequence). Trimming stripped 7 bases from V and 10 bases from J, with 14 bases between. This CDR3 region has 12 residues. Here the CDR3 reads CASTQDYEEQFF. The CDR3 DNA follows: TGTGCCAGTACACAGGACTATGAAGAGCAGTTCTTC.

In its sample, this clonotype was seen many times. J is TRBJ2-3 and V is TRBV7-8; TRBD1 might be the D (6 bases). The germline CDR1 and CDR2 sequences are SGHVS and FQNEAQ. This CDR3 has 15 amino acids. V dropped 5 bases and J dropped 0 bases, with 12 bases sitting between them. CDR3 DNA sequence: TGTGCCAGCAGCACTGACAGGCGAAGCACAGATACGCAGTATTTT. This encodes CASSTDRRSTDTQYF.

V is TRBV4-2 and J is TRBJ1-1; D remains ambiguous. The CDR3 loop spans 14 amino acids. V lost 1 base, J lost 1 base, and 7 bases lay in between. Looked up from germline, CDR1 is LGHNA and CDR2 is YNFKEQ. The CDR3 protein is CASSQVDKNTEAFF. As DNA, the CDR3 is TGTGCCAGCAGCCAAGTTGACAAGAACACTGAAGCTTTCTTT.

This clonotype was seen repeatedly, ten times or more. The CDR3 protein is CSARDGGAGFTDTQYF. CDR3 DNA: TGCAGTGCTAGAGACGGGGGCGCGGGTTTCACAGATACGCAGTATTTT. This sequence joins TRBV20-1 and TRBJ2-3; tentatively, D is TRBD1 or TRBD2 (6 bases each). Between the trimmed V and J ends, which lost 0 bases and 2 bases, there was a span of 15 bases. The CDR3 covers 16 residues. CDR1 and CDR2 from the germline V gene are DFQATT and SNEGSKA (reference sequence).

In this sample, this clonotype turned up many times. The chain recombines TRBV15 with TRBJ2-1, with 8 nucleotides matching TRBD2. With V trimmed by 0 bases and J by 4 bases, 11 bases remained unmatched. CDR3 size: 18 residues. Per the germline V gene, CDR1 is LNHNV and CDR2 is YYDKDF (reference sequence). CDR3 in amino acids: CATSREWSGGTGYNEQFF. DNA for the CDR3: TGTGCCACCAGCAGAGAATGGAGCGGGGGCACGGGTTACAATGAGCAGTTCTTC.

This clonotype was seen ten or more times. This sequence joins TRBV5-1 and TRBJ2-3; D unresolved. Germline CDR1 reads SGHRS; CDR2 reads YFSETQ. The CDR3 consists of 14 residues. The V end lost 2 bases, the J end lost 5 bases, and 12 bases lay between the germline ends. CDR3 in DNA: TGCGCCAGCAGCTTATCGGTGGTGGAAGATACGCAGTATTTT. Protein product: CASSLSVVEDTQYF.

CDR3 bases: TGTGCCAGCAGTGGGGGGACAGGGGCCACCGGGGAGCTGTTTTTT. This sequence encodes CASSGGTGATGELFF. This chain links TRBV27 with TRBJ2-2, with 10 bases fitting TRBD1. V lost 5 bases to trimming and J lost 4 bases; unmatched junction nucleotides: 4. The length of the CDR3 is 15 residues. Germline CDR1 and CDR2: MNHEY and SMNVEV (reference sequence).

The chain couples TRBV20-1 to TRBJ1-5, with D possibly being TRBD1 (5 bases). Trimming stripped 6 bases from V and 2 bases from J, with 14 bases between. Germline V gene lookup returns CDR1 DFQATT and CDR2 SNEGSKA (reference sequence). There are 14 residues in the CDR3. The CDR3 here is CSALQGQGNQPQHF. The CDR3 DNA is TGCAGTGCGTTGCAGGGTCAGGGCAATCAGCCCCAGCATTTT.

The V and J genes are TRBV15 and TRBJ2-6; 13 nucleotides agree with TRBD2. The trim removed 11 bases at V and 4 bases at J, leaving 14 bases unmatched. CDR1 and CDR2 from the germline V gene are LNHNV and YYDKDF (reference sequence). The CDR3 has 18 amino acids. CDR3 in DNA: TGTGCCGTCGACGTAGGACTAGCGGGAGTAAGAGGGGCCAACGTCCTGACTTTC. As protein: CAVDVGLAGVRGANVLTF.

As for this clonotype: A read error may be the cause here, since a much bigger clone is one base away. CDR3 sequence (DNA): TGTGCCACCAGCCGTAGCGGGAAAGGGTACAATGAGCAGTTCTTC. This codes for CATSRSGKGYNEQFF. V and J are TRBV3-1 and TRBJ2-1; 8 bases map to TRBD2. Germline lookup yields CDR1 LGHDT and CDR2 YNNKEL (reference sequence). CDR3 length: 15 residues.

There are many counts of this clonotype. The chain uses TRBV9 and TRBJ2-7; 7 bases match TRBD1. Germline CDR1 and CDR2: SGDLS and YYNGEE. The CDR3 extends over 14 amino acids. The trim removed 2 bases at V and 3 bases at J, leaving 5 bases unmatched. DNA of the CDR3: TGTGCCAGCAGCGTTGAACAGGGGTTCTACGAGCAGTACTTC. It translates to CASSVEQGFYEQYF.

There are a few counts of this clonotype. This chain joins TRBV29-1 and TRBJ2-3; 9 bases map to TRBD2. The germline V gene encodes CDR1 SQVTM and CDR2 ANQGSEA. The V and J ends lost 1 base and 0 bases, in that order; junction bases with no gene match: 5. CDR3 size: 16 residues. CDR3 protein: CSVEGGRESSTDTQYF. The CDR3 coding sequence is TGCAGCGTTGAAGGCGGGAGGGAGTCTAGCACAGATACGCAGTATTTT.

Only a few counts were recorded for this clonotype. The chain joins TRBV4-1 to TRBJ1-2; the D gene is possibly TRBD1 (5 bases). The CDR3 loop spans 16 amino acids. V was trimmed by 0 bases and J by 1 base, leaving 12 bases between them. The germline V gene has CDR1 MGHRA and CDR2 YSYEKL. The CDR3 DNA follows: TGCGCCAGCAGCCAAGAACCGGGACCTTTTAACTATGGCTACACCTTC. Its protein product is CASSQEPGPFNYGYTF.

This clonotype was detected many times. The chain recombines TRBV5-5 with TRBJ1-1; unclear D gene. Germline V CDR1 and CDR2: SGHKS, YYEKEE (reference sequence). V shed 2 bases and J shed 0 bases, with 17 bases lying between them. The CDR3 length is 17 residues. The CDR3 sequence is CASSLGQRWAMNTEAFF. CDR3 bases: TGTGCCAGCAGCTTAGGCCAGAGGTGGGCCATGAACACTGAAGCTTTCTTT.

This clonotype was found a few times. The CDR3 sequence: CASSSPEGPGLGQETQYF. The CDR3 DNA reads TGTGCCAGCAGCAGCCCCGAGGGTCCGGGACTGGGCCAAGAGACCCAGTACTTC. The J gene is TRBJ2-5, the V gene TRBV28; a possible D gene is TRBD2 (6 bases). CDR1 is MDHEN, CDR2 SYDVKM, per germline. This CDR3 contains 18 residues. V gave up 6 bases and J gave up 1 base, with 24 bases separating them.

This clonotype was counted only a few times. V and J are TRBV5-1 and TRBJ2-7, with 7 positions matching TRBD1. CDR1 is SGHRS and CDR2 is YFSETQ in the germline V gene. V was clipped by 0 bases and J by 4 bases; unmatched bases: 4. The CDR3 contains 14 residues. The CDR3 protein is CASSLEGQIYEQYF. The CDR3 region has the DNA TGCGCCAGCAGCTTGGAGGGACAGATTTACGAGCAGTACTTC.

The sample holds a few counts of this clonotype. This chain uses TRBV5-5 with TRBJ2-1, with 8 bases matching TRBD2. The CDR3 totals 12 residues. The ends lost 4 bases at V and 15 bases at J; junction bases unmatched: 9. The germline CDR1 and CDR2 sequences are SGHKS and YYEKEE (reference sequence). The CDR3 DNA sequence: TGTGCCAGCAGCCCCGGGACTAGTTTTCCGTTCTTC. Amino acid sequence: CASSPGTSFPFF.

Ten or more counts support this clonotype. The gene calls are TRBV25-1 and TRBJ1-6; D gene unclear. With 8 bases removed from V and 0 bases from J, the gap between germline ends came to 8 bases. Germline V gene data show CDR1 as MGHDK and CDR2 as SYGVNS. There are 14 residues in the CDR3. The CDR3 spells CASEASSYNSPLHF. CDR3 nucleotide sequence: TGTGCCAGCGAAGCGAGCTCCTATAATTCACCCCTCCACTTT.

Many counts were recorded for this clonotype. The chain carries TRBV6-1 and TRBJ2-2; D is unresolved. The CDR3 totals 12 residues. Trimming shortened V by 8 bases and J by 1 base, and 5 bases separated the two germline ends. Per the germline V gene, CDR1 is MNHNS and CDR2 is SASEGT. The CDR3 spells CASYMNTGELFF. The CDR3 DNA reads as TGTGCCAGCTATATGAACACCGGGGAGCTGTTTTTT.

The chain has TRBV3-1 and TRBJ2-5, with D perhaps TRBD2 (5 bases). Germline CDR1 LGHDT, CDR2 YNNKEL (reference sequence). This CDR3 spans 18 amino acids. V was shortened by 1 base and J by 2 bases, with 20 bases between the two germline ends. CDR3 in amino acids: CASSQVFLREGPQETQYF. The DNA for the CDR3 is TGTGCCAGCAGCCAAGTATTCCTCCGGGAAGGCCCTCAAGAGACCCAGTACTTC.